These 17 T cell receptor beta chains were sequenced from one sample in a study of long-term antiretroviral therapy in people with HIV. With survey level as its setting, the immunoSEQ assay was v3.0. Libraries were prepared by immunoSEQ multiplex PCR; TCRdb keeps only in-frame clonotypes and omits some of them. This table holds about 21,000 clones, approximately 81% found once. The material sequenced was unsorted PBMCs, taken 1.9 years after starting antiretroviral therapy. Receptor source: a woman in her fifties or sixties with HIV.

The chain joins TRBV27 to TRBJ2-1; 15 bases agree with TRBD2. Germline V gene sequence: CDR1 MNHEY, CDR2 SMNVEV (reference sequence). Germline trimming cut 8 bases from V and 4 bases from J; bases unmatched to any gene: 12. The CDR3 sequence is 18 residues long. CDR3: CASSPVGTSGGTYNEQFF. The CDR3 DNA follows: TGTGCCAGCTCCCCAGTCGGGACTAGCGGGGGGACATACAATGAGCAGTTCTTC.

The sample holds one count of this clone. The V and J genes are TRBV6-1 and TRBJ1-2; no firm D call. Germline V gene lookup returns CDR1 MNHNS and CDR2 SASEGT. Trimming pared 4 bases from V and 4 bases from J, leaving 10 bases between. CDR3 size: 13 residues. The CDR3 DNA is TGTGCCAGCAGTGTCGACGGTCCCTATGGCTACACCTTC. Protein: CASSVDGPYGYTF.

The chain links TRBV9 to TRBJ1-2; D is ambiguous. V was clipped by 4 bases and J by 0 bases, with 10 bases between them. Germline loops: CDR1 SGDLS, CDR2 YYNGEE. The CDR3 has 14 residues. The CDR3 loop reads CASSRQSANYGYTF. CDR3 in DNA: TGTGCCAGCAGCCGGCAGTCAGCTAACTATGGCTACACCTTC. The variable domain in full, completed from reference TRBV9 and TRBJ1-2, reads DSGVTQTPKHLITATGQRVTLRCSPRSGDLSVYWYQQSLDQGLQFLIQYYNGEERAKGNILERFSAQQFPDLHSELNLSSLELGDSALYFCASSRQSANYGYTFGSGTRLTVV.

This sequence joins TRBV5-6 and TRBJ2-3; the D gene is possibly TRBD1 (6 bases). This CDR3 has 15 residues. Trimming pared 0 bases from V and 1 base from J, leaving 9 bases between. Germline values: CDR1 SGHDT, CDR2 YYEEEE. CDR3: CASSLGGLGTDTQYF. The CDR3 DNA follows: TGTGCCAGCAGCTTGGGGGGGCTCGGCACAGATACGCAGTATTTT.

The DNA for the CDR3 is TGTGCCAGTTATACTCCGGGCATGGGGACTGAAGCTTTCTTT. Residues: CASYTPGMGTEAFF. This chain connects TRBV28 to TRBJ1-1; the D is unclear. Trimming shortened V by 9 bases and J by 5 bases, and 19 bases separated the two germline ends. CDR1 and CDR2 (germline): MDHEN, SYDVKM. This CDR3 region has 14 residues.

In its sample, this clone was seen a few times. The gene calls are TRBV28 and TRBJ1-5; maybe TRBD1 (5 bases). With 1 base removed from V and 13 bases from J, the gap between germline ends came to 11 bases. CDR3 length: 12 residues. Germline V gene sequence: CDR1 MDHEN, CDR2 SYDVKM. CDR3 coding DNA: TGTGCCAGCAGTTTATTTGGGAGACAGCAGCATTTT. Translated: CASSLFGRQQHF. The full variable domain, with the rest looked up from reference TRBV28 and TRBJ1-5, is DVKVTQSSRYLVKRTGEKVFLECVQDMDHENMFWYRQDPGLGLRLIYFSYDVKMKEKGDIPEGYSVSREKKERFSLILESASTNQTSMYLCASSLFGRQQHFGDGTRLSIL.

CDR3 nucleotides: TGTGCCAGCAGCGGTAGGCATGGGAACACTGAAGCTTTCTTT. The encoded protein is CASSGRHGNTEAFF. This chain uses TRBV7-2 with TRBJ1-1, with no clear D. The CDR3 extends over 14 amino acids. CDR1 is SGHTA, CDR2 FQGNSA, per germline. V dropped 5 bases and J dropped 1 base, with 11 bases sitting between them.

The genes are TRBV6-5 and TRBJ2-3; D gene unclear. Per germline, CDR1 MNHEY and CDR2 SVGAGI. This CDR3 has 15 amino acids. The V and J ends lost 6 bases and 8 bases respectively, with 21 bases between them. This chain's CDR3 is CASRQPNYSQSTQYF. For the CDR3, the DNA is TGTGCCAGCAGACAGCCTAATTATTCACAGAGTACGCAGTATTTT.

This rearrangement joins TRBV5-1 to TRBJ1-1; D uncertain. The germline gives CDR1 SGHRS, CDR2 YFSETQ. Trimming removed 4 bases at V and 1 base at J, with 8 bases between. This CDR3 comprises 13 residues. The CDR3 DNA reads as TGCGCCAGCAGCCCAACAGAGAACACTGAAGCTTTCTTT. Translation gives CASSPTENTEAFF.

The gene calls are TRBV28 and TRBJ2-2; TRBD1 aligns across 8 bases. CDR3 size: 15 residues. Germline V lookup: CDR1 MDHEN, CDR2 SYDVKM. The V gene end was trimmed by 3 bases and the J gene end by 6 bases; junction bases not matched to a gene: 6. The CDR3 loop is CASSLRTGWAGELFF. CDR3 nucleotides: TGTGCCAGCAGTTTGCGGACAGGGTGGGCCGGGGAGCTGTTTTTT.

This sequence joins TRBV2 and TRBJ1-1, with 9 bases lining up with TRBD1. The CDR3 covers 14 residues. With V trimmed by 7 bases and J by 6 bases, 9 bases remained unmatched. The germline V gene encodes CDR1 SNHLY and CDR2 FYNNEI. The CDR3 is CASKQGAVGPEAFF. CDR3 nucleotides: TGTGCCAGCAAACAGGGGGCGGTAGGCCCTGAAGCTTTCTTT.

The chain combines TRBV29-1 with TRBJ2-7, with 11 bases aligning to TRBD2. CDR1 SQVTM and CDR2 ANQGSEA come from the germline V gene. This CDR3 spans 13 amino acids. Germline trimming cut 1 base from V and 6 bases from J; bases unmatched to any gene: 2. The CDR3 here is CSVEGLAGIEQYF. The CDR3, as DNA: TGCAGCGTTGAAGGACTAGCGGGGATCGAGCAGTACTTC.

V usage is TRBV7-2 and J usage is TRBJ1-1, with D possibly being TRBD1 (6 bases). V was clipped by 7 bases and J by 4 bases, with 16 bases between them. CDR1 is SGHTA, CDR2 FQGNSA, per germline. This CDR3 has 14 residues. The CDR3 loop is CASNQQGLATEAFF. The CDR3 DNA follows: TGTGCCAGCAACCAACAGGGTTTGGCCACTGAAGCTTTCTTT.

The CDR3 here is CASSYSAGTVTEAFF. CDR3 nucleotide sequence: TGTGCCAGCAGTTATTCGGCCGGGACAGTCACTGAAGCTTTCTTT. This chain links TRBV6-5 with TRBJ1-1, with 7 bases aligning to TRBD1. CDR1 and CDR2 (germline): MNHEY, SVGAGI. This CDR3 spans 15 amino acids. V dropped 3 bases and J dropped 4; count of bases not matched to a gene: 8.

This clone was seen a handful of times. This sequence joins TRBV11-2 and TRBJ1-2; D might be TRBD1 (5 bases). Looked up from germline, CDR1 is SGHAT and CDR2 is FQNNGV. This CDR3 contains 15 residues. Trimming shortened V by 6 bases and J by 0 bases, and 14 bases separated the two germline ends. CDR3 sequence: CASSFTGRSNYGYTF. Here the CDR3 DNA reads TGTGCCAGCAGTTTTACAGGCAGGTCTAACTATGGCTACACCTTC.

V and J are TRBV9 and TRBJ2-2; perhaps TRBD1 as D (5 bases). CDR1 is SGDLS, CDR2 YYNGEE, per germline. V lost 7 bases, J lost 5 bases, and 12 bases lay in between. The CDR3 consists of 13 residues. The CDR3 DNA is TGTGCCAGCCGAGACAGTGAAACCGGGGAGCTGTTTTTT. Translation: CASRDSETGELFF. Full variable domain (rest looked up from reference TRBV9 and TRBJ2-2): DSGVTQTPKHLITATGQRVTLRCSPRSGDLSVYWYQQSLDQGLQFLIQYYNGEERAKGNILERFSAQQFPDLHSELNLSSLELGDSALYFCASRDSETGELFFGEGSRLTVL.

The chain has TRBV9 and TRBJ2-5; 7 bases match TRBD2. V dropped 1 base and J dropped 3; count of bases not matched to a gene: 3. This CDR3 is 14 amino acids long. Germline assignment: CDR1 SGDLS and CDR2 YYNGEE. CDR3 sequence (DNA): TGTGCCAGCAGCGTATCCAGCGGGGAAGAGACCCAGTACTTC. Its translation: CASSVSSGEETQYF. Drawing the rest from reference TRBV9 and TRBJ2-5, the complete variable domain is DSGVTQTPKHLITATGQRVTLRCSPRSGDLSVYWYQQSLDQGLQFLIQYYNGEERAKGNILERFSAQQFPDLHSELNLSSLELGDSALYFCASSVSSGEETQYFGPGTRLLVL.